The 27 T cell receptor beta chains reported below all come from one sample, sequenced in a study of T-cell reconstitution after alpha-beta-depleted transplantation in children. Molecular barcoding with unique molecular identifiers was used for the TCRbeta library. Each CDR3 protein is one row after TCRdb ran MiXCR on the PCR reads. Here the sample spans hundreds of thousands of distinct CDR3 sequences, about 30% being singletons. This material consisted of PBMCs from the stem cell graft donor, taken from the stem cell graft. These TCRs come from a human donor who donated a stem cell graft to a child with aplastic anemia.

This clonotype was seen many times. The V and J genes are TRBV27 and TRBJ1-2, with TRBD1 matching 8 bases. Germline V gene lookup returns CDR1 MNHEY and CDR2 SMNVEV (reference sequence). The V and J ends lost 5 bases and 7 bases, in that order; junction bases with no gene match: 6. This CDR3 region has 13 residues. The CDR3 sequence: CASSPFGQGGYTF. CDR3 DNA: TGTGCCAGCAGTCCCTTCGGACAGGGTGGCTACACCTTC.

J is TRBJ1-1 and V is TRBV20-1; weak D call: TRBD1 (5 bases). The V end lost 5 bases, the J end lost 0 bases, and 13 bases lay between the germline ends. CDR1 is DFQATT and CDR2 is SNEGSKA in the germline V gene (reference sequence). This CDR3 spans 14 amino acids. The chain's CDR3 is CSAGGDLMNTEAFF. CDR3 nucleotide sequence: TGCAGTGCTGGTGGGGACTTAATGAACACTGAAGCTTTCTTT.

The chain uses TRBV10-1 and TRBJ1-1; maybe TRBD1 (5 bases). Germline CDR1 and CDR2: WNHNN and SYGVQD (reference sequence). The CDR3 is made up of 13 amino acids. V dropped 4 bases and J dropped 5 bases, with 11 bases sitting between them. The CDR3 DNA reads TGCGCCAGCAGTGTGGGGGGGATAACTGAAGCTTTCTTT. Residues: CASSVGGITEAFF.

This clonotype was seen only a few times. The V call is TRBV20-1, the J call TRBJ1-4, with D maybe TRBD1 (5 bases). Trimming pared 1 base from V and 10 bases from J, leaving 13 bases between. The length of the CDR3 is 13 residues. Germline CDR1 DFQATT, CDR2 SNEGSKA (reference sequence). This chain's CDR3 is CSARAGGIGKLFF. In DNA, the CDR3 is TGCAGTGCTAGAGCGGGGGGGATCGGAAAACTGTTTTTT.

The V gene is TRBV20-1, the J gene TRBJ2-7; 7 bases map to TRBD1. V dropped 5 bases and J dropped 2; count of bases not matched to a gene: 18. The CDR3 extends over 17 amino acids. Looked up from germline, CDR1 is DFQATT and CDR2 is SNEGSKA (reference sequence). The CDR3 DNA is TGCAGTGCTCCATCACTCCTACCGGGACAGTTAACCTACGAGCAGTACTTC. It is translated as CSAPSLLPGQLTYEQYF.

This clonotype was seen more than once but under ten times. The V gene is TRBV20-1, the J gene TRBJ2-1; 14 nucleotides match TRBD2. Germline CDR1 is DFQATT and CDR2 is SNEGSKA (reference sequence). The CDR3 contains 15 residues. With V trimmed by 5 bases and J by 10 bases, 10 bases remained unmatched. CDR3 region: CSAAPTSGRVGEQFF. CDR3 sequence (DNA): TGCAGTGCTGCCCCGACTAGCGGGAGGGTCGGGGAGCAGTTCTTC.

The rearrangement joins TRBV5-6 to TRBJ2-1, with TRBD1 matching 10 bases. This CDR3 is 15 amino acids long. The germline V gene has CDR1 SGHDT and CDR2 YYEEEE. V shed 4 bases and J 9 bases; nucleotides not matched to a gene: 10. The CDR3 sequence: CASSTGDRGRGEQFF. Written as DNA, the CDR3 is TGTGCCAGCAGCACTGGGGACAGGGGTCGAGGTGAGCAGTTCTTC.

The chain carries TRBV7-9 and TRBJ1-4; D is possibly TRBD1 (5 bases). This CDR3 has 12 amino acids. V was trimmed by 5 bases and J by 16 bases, leaving 17 bases between them. Looked up from germline, CDR1 is SEHNR and CDR2 is FQNEAQ (reference sequence). CDR3 in amino acids: CASSGGDGVRFF. The CDR3 DNA reads TGTGCCAGCAGCGGCGGGGACGGGGTACGGTTTTTT.

This clonotype showed up many times. The junction differs from germline at one of its ends, possibly a read error. This CDR3 reads CASSLGQSTDTQYF. The CDR3 DNA sequence: TGCGCCAGCAGCTTGGGCCAGAGCACAGATACGCAGTATTTT. V gene TRBV7-2 combines with J gene TRBJ2-3; no clear D gene. CDR3 length equals 14 residues. CDR1 is SGHTA and CDR2 is FQGNSA in the germline V gene. The whole variable domain, filled in from reference TRBV7-2 and TRBJ2-3, reads GAGVSQSPSNKVTEKGKDVELRCDPISGHTALYWYRQSLGQGLEFLIYFQGNSAPDKSGLPSDRFSAERTGGSVSTLTIQRTQQEDSAVYLCASSLGQSTDTQYFGPGTRLTVL.

The sample holds many counts of this clonotype. The J gene is TRBJ2-1, the V gene TRBV6-2 or TRBV6-3; 7 bases are a match to TRBD1. CDR3 length equals 17 residues. The germline gives CDR1 MNHEY, CDR2 SVGEGT. V gave up 5 bases and J gave up 0 bases; unmatched junction bases: 10. CDR3 coding DNA: TGTGCCAGCAGTCGGGACAGTCCTCGCGGCTCCTACAATGAGCAGTTCTTC. Its protein is CASSRDSPRGSYNEQFF.

This clonotype has more than one count but fewer than ten. The chain combines TRBV7-9 with TRBJ2-3; 9 positions match TRBD2. The CDR3 loop spans 16 amino acids. V lost 3 bases, J lost 4 bases, and 8 bases stayed unmatched. The germline V gene has CDR1 SEHNR and CDR2 FQNEAQ (reference sequence). CDR3 residues: CASSLVAGASSDTQYF. CDR3 DNA: TGTGCCAGCAGCTTGGTAGCGGGGGCCTCGTCAGATACGCAGTATTTT.

This chain connects TRBV5-1 to TRBJ1-2, with TRBD1 matching 7 bases. This CDR3 has 13 residues. V was pared by 3 bases and J by 4 bases, with 3 bases of the junction left unmatched. Germline V CDR1 and CDR2: SGHRS, YFSETQ. The CDR3 is CASSWDRPYGYTF. The CDR3 bases are TGCGCCAGCAGCTGGGACAGACCCTATGGCTACACCTTC.

This clonotype was detected a few times. V is TRBV7-7 and J is TRBJ2-5; D remains unclear. Germline V gene data show CDR1 as SSHAT and CDR2 as FNYEAQ (reference sequence). The CDR3 runs to 15 residues. Trimming removed 5 bases from V and 4 bases from J, with 17 bases in between. The CDR3 DNA sequence: TGTGCCAGCAGCAACCGGACCGGCCACCGAGAGACCCAGTACTTC. The encoded protein is CASSNRTGHRETQYF.

As for this clonotype: A single base separates this from a much larger clone, so it may be a read error. The chain carries TRBV4-2 and TRBJ2-3, with D maybe TRBD1 (5 bases). The germline V gene has CDR1 LGHNA and CDR2 YNFKEQ. The CDR3 totals 17 residues. The DNA for the CDR3 is TGTGCCAGCAGCCAAGTAGGGGCTCCCCTTAGCACAGATATGCAGTATTTT. It translates to CASSQVGAPLSTDMQYF.

This clonotype has only a few counts. The rearrangement uses TRBV7-9 and TRBJ1-3; D ambiguous. The CDR3 sequence is 15 residues long. V was pared by 2 bases and J by 0 bases, with 8 bases between. Germline V lookup: CDR1 SEHNR, CDR2 FQNEAQ (reference sequence). The CDR3 region has the DNA TGTGCCAGCAGCTTAACCCTCTTCTCTGGAAACACCATATATTTT. This codes for CASSLTLFSGNTIYF.

This clonotype was picked up a small number of times. This chain connects TRBV13 to TRBJ1-1, with D maybe TRBD1 (6 bases). CDR3 size: 13 residues. With 7 bases removed from V and 4 bases from J, the gap between germline ends came to 13 bases. Looked up from germline, CDR1 is PRHDT and CDR2 is FYEKMQ (reference sequence). In nucleotides, the CDR3 is TGTGCCAGCACCGAGCGGGGGCTCACTGAAGCTTTCTTT. Its translation is CASTERGLTEAFF.

The chain uses TRBV5-1 and TRBJ2-2; D is undetermined. From germline, CDR1 is SGHRS and CDR2 YFSETQ. V shed 4 bases and J shed 5 bases, with 12 bases lying between them. The CDR3 covers 14 residues. This CDR3 reads CASSQTGWTGELFF. CDR3 bases: TGCGCCAGCAGCCAAACCGGGTGGACCGGGGAGCTGTTTTTT.

The V gene is TRBV6-1, the J gene TRBJ2-7, with 7 bases fitting TRBD2. The germline V gene has CDR1 MNHNS and CDR2 SASEGT. Trimming removed 7 bases from V and 2 bases from J; junction bases left unmatched: 5. The CDR3 has 13 amino acids. The DNA of the CDR3 is TGTGCCAGCACCAGGACTAGTCCCTACGAGCAGTACTTC. Translating gives CASTRTSPYEQYF.

This clonotype was observed once. Because the CDR3's place on the DNA is in doubt, the DNA is left out and the CDR3 is given as listed by TCRdb. The chain combines TRBV7-2 with TRBJ2-7; the table's D gene call, TRBD1, was not cross checked with the DNA. The CDR3 totals 14 residues, both ends included. Germline CDR1 reads SGHTA; CDR2 reads FQGNSA. The CDR3 sequence is CASSSSGTRYEQYV.

This clonotype was recorded a few times. The chain uses TRBV7-9 and TRBJ2-7; possibly TRBD1 for D (5 bases). Germline assignment: CDR1 SEHNR and CDR2 FQNEAQ (reference sequence). Trimming left V 0 bases short and J 2 bases short, with 17 bases between. The CDR3 has 17 residues. The chain's CDR3 is CASSLALRQGNTYEQYF. CDR3 coding DNA: TGTGCCAGCAGCTTAGCCCTTCGGCAGGGAAACACCTACGAGCAGTACTTC.

V usage is TRBV6-2 or TRBV6-3 and J usage is TRBJ1-5; a weak D match, TRBD1 (6 bases). The CDR3 sequence is 13 residues long. Deletions cut 8 bases from V and 4 bases from J, with 12 bases between. CDR1 and CDR2 from the germline V gene are MNHEY and SVGEGT. Here the CDR3 reads CASETGDNQPQHF. The CDR3 DNA sequence: TGTGCCAGCGAGACAGGAGATAATCAGCCCCAGCATTTT.

This chain joins TRBV6-1 and TRBJ1-1, with TRBD1 matching 8 bases. Germline CDR1 and CDR2: MNHNS and SASEGT. V trimming: 6 bases; J trimming: 8 bases; junction bases outside the gene matches: 14. This CDR3 has 15 amino acids. The CDR3 is CASSPPTSGTGEAFF. The CDR3 DNA reads as TGTGCCAGCAGCCCACCGACTTCCGGGACAGGCGAAGCTTTCTTT.

This chain uses TRBV5-5 with TRBJ1-1, with D unclear. The V and J ends lost 5 bases and 1 base respectively, with 15 bases between them. From germline, CDR1 is SGHKS and CDR2 YYEKEE (reference sequence). The CDR3 spans 15 residues. CDR3 amino acids: CASRLRVTSNTEAFF. The CDR3 DNA reads TGTGCCAGCAGATTGCGAGTTACCTCGAACACTGAAGCTTTCTTT.

V gene TRBV7-8 combines with J gene TRBJ2-5; possible D gene TRBD2, 5 bases. CDR1 is SGHVS, CDR2 FQNEAQ, per germline. The CDR3 extends over 15 amino acids. V lost 1 base, J lost 5 bases, and 14 bases lay in between. The CDR3 sequence: CASSLEASLCETQYF. In nucleotides, the CDR3 is TGTGCCAGCAGCTTAGAGGCTAGCTTATGCGAGACCCAGTACTTC.

The chain links TRBV27 to TRBJ1-1; D is unresolved. Germline lookup yields CDR1 MNHEY and CDR2 SMNVEV (reference sequence). Between the trimmed V and J ends, which lost 0 bases and 3 bases, there was a span of 5 bases. CDR3 length: 13 residues. The CDR3 loop reads CASSLSEDTEAFF. CDR3 nucleotides: TGTGCCAGCAGTTTATCGGAGGACACTGAAGCTTTCTTT.

At least ten counts were recorded for this clonotype. This chain joins TRBV20-1 and TRBJ2-1; perhaps TRBD2 as D (6 bases). The CDR3 runs to 12 residues. V shed 1 base and J shed 8 bases, with 9 bases lying between them. Germline V gene lookup returns CDR1 DFQATT and CDR2 SNEGSKA (reference sequence). CDR3 region: CSARGRADEQFF. In DNA, the CDR3 is TGCAGTGCTAGAGGGAGGGCTGATGAGCAGTTCTTC.

This clonotype has just a few counts. This chain joins TRBV25-1 and TRBJ2-1; 8 bases align to TRBD1. Germline V gene sequence: CDR1 MGHDK, CDR2 SYGVNS. This CDR3 region has 17 residues. V shed 7 bases, J shed 9 bases, and the junction held 20 bases outside the gene matches. This CDR3 is CASTITPTGGRFGEQFF. As DNA, the CDR3 is TGTGCCAGCACTATAACTCCCACAGGGGGGAGGTTCGGTGAGCAGTTCTTC.